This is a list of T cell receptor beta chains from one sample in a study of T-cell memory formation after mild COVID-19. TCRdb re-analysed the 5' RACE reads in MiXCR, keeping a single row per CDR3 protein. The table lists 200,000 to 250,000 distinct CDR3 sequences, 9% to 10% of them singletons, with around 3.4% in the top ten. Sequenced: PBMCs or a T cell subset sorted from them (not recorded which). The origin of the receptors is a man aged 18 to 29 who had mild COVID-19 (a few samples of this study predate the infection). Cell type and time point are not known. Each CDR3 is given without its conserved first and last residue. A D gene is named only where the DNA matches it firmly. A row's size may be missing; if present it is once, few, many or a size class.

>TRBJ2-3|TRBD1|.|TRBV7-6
ASSYRQGLTDTQY
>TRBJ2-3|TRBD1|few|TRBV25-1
ASSEEGQGETDTQY
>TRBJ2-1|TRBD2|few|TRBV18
ASSPSEGGLANNEQF
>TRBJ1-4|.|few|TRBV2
ASLRQINEKLF
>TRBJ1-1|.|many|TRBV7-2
ASSSGFMYTEAF
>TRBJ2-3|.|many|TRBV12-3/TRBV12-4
ASSLRSHTDTQY
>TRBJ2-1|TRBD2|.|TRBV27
ASSKAGLAGGQIEQF
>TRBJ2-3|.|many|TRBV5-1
ASSLPTWPDTQY
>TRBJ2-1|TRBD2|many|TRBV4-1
ASSQTGLAGGRTYNEQF
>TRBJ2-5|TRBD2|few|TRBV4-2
ASSQDGTSGGALY
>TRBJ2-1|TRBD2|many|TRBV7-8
ASSFGGERGRYNEQF
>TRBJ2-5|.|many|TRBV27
ASSPSSRGRETQY
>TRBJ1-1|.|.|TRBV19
ASTGQAGTEAF
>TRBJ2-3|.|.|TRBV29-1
SVAAHEDTQY
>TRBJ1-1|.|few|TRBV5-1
ASSSLSVGNTEAF
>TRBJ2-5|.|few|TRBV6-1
ASFRRDMGFGTQY
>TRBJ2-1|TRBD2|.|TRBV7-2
ASGDYSEQF
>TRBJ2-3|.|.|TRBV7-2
ASSPFSPSTDTQY
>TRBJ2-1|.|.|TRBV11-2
ASSPVGNEQF
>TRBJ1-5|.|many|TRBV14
ASSQGPNQPQH
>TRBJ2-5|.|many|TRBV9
ASSISQGLQETQY
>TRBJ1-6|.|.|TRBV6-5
ASSYLVGVDGYNSPLH
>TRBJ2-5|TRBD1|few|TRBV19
ASGQGSRETQY
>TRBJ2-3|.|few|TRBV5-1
ASSLLSSRADTQY
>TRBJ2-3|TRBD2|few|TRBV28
ASSLDGGGEPDTQY
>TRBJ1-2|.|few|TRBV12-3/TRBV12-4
ASSFLGAEGYT
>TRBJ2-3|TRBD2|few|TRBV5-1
ASRTGGDRTDTQY
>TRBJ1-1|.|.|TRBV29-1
SVTRFMNTEAF
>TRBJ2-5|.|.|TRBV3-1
ASSQGPTAEETQY
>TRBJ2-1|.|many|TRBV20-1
SAPRTSSSYNEQF
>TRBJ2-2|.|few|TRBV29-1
SARVIDTGELF
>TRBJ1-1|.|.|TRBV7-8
ASSLGTYTEAF
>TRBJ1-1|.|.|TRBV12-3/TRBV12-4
ASSLPSGVLNTEAF
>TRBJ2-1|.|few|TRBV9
ASSANRAAPYNEQF
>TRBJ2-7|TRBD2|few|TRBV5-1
ASRVLAGDSQQY
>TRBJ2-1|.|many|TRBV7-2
ASSHRDIYNEQF
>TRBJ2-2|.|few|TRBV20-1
SARDTTNTGELF